Each of the 27 T cell receptor beta chains below was sequenced from the same sample in a study of cytomegalovirus exposure and HLA in healthy donors (dated by TCRdb to 2016 to 2017). Receptors were amplified or captured by the immunoSEQ multiplex PCR assay. For the multiplex PCR, a mixture combining 60 forward primers for TCR Vbeta segments and 13 reverse primers for TCR Jbeta segments was used. TCRdb re-hosts the immuneACCESS table, in-frame sequences only. Its copies lack some clones; in the studies checked, an unresolved V gene accounts for under half of them, and the cause for the rest is not known. The sample table lists 140,000 or so clones, almost 80% of them with a count of one. Together, the top ten hold about 1.7% of the sample. Sequences were obtained from PBMCs. These receptors were taken from a woman aged 30 to 39 in good health and CMV-seronegative.

This chain joins TRBV10-1 and TRBJ1-6; D ambiguous. This CDR3 spans 12 amino acids. V lost 3 bases and J 8 bases, leaving 5 bases between the germline ends. Germline V lookup: CDR1 WNHNN, CDR2 SYGVQD (reference sequence). In DNA, the CDR3 is TGCGCCAGCAGTGACTCCTATTCACCCCTCCACTTT. Protein: CASSDSYSPLHF.

This clone was recorded only once. The chain joins TRBV11-2 to TRBJ2-1; 7 bases are a match to TRBD1. V gave up 1 base and J gave up 4 bases; unmatched junction bases: 4. Germline lookup yields CDR1 SGHAT and CDR2 FQNNGV. This CDR3 contains 15 residues. Written as DNA, the CDR3 is TGTGCCAGCAGCTTAGTCCCCAGGGGGTACAATGAGCAGTTCTTC. Translation gives CASSLVPRGYNEQFF.

This rearrangement joins TRBV19 to TRBJ1-5; 9 nucleotides match TRBD1. Germline V lookup: CDR1 LNHDA, CDR2 SQIVND (reference sequence). The ends lost 7 bases at V and 5 bases at J; junction bases unmatched: 6. CDR3 length equals 14 residues. The CDR3 nucleotides are TGTGCCAGTATCGCGGACAGGGGCCATCAGCCCCAGCATTTT. Translated: CASIADRGHQPQHF.

The chain joins TRBV7-6 to TRBJ1-4; D may be TRBD1 (5 bases). This CDR3 spans 15 amino acids. The germline V gene encodes CDR1 SGHVS and CDR2 FNYEAQ. V lost 6 bases and J 5 bases, leaving 16 bases between the germline ends. CDR3 sequence (DNA): TGTGCCAGCAGTCGTAACCCTGGGGCAAATGAAAAACTGTTTTTT. As protein: CASSRNPGANEKLFF.

This clone was found once. Written as DNA, the CDR3 is TGCGCCAGCAGCCACAGTCCGGGACAGGGAGGAGTAGGGACCCAGTACTTC. Encoded protein: CASSHSPGQGGVGTQYF. J is TRBJ2-5 and V is TRBV5-1; 9 bases align to TRBD1. Trimming at V came to 4 bases and at J to 7 bases, leaving 17 bases not matched to a gene. From germline, CDR1 is SGHRS and CDR2 YFSETQ. This CDR3 has 17 amino acids.

J is TRBJ1-1 and V is TRBV30; 7 nucleotides align to TRBD1. The CDR3 extends over 13 amino acids. Trimming took 6 bases from V and 0 from J; bases not matched to a gene: 4. Germline V lookup: CDR1 GTSNPN, CDR2 SVGIG (reference sequence). The CDR3 spells CACWTGLNTEAFF. The CDR3 nucleotides read TGTGCCTGCTGGACAGGTTTGAACACTGAAGCTTTCTTT.

The genes are TRBV9 and TRBJ1-3; the match to TRBD1 covers 8 bases. Trimming removed 5 bases from V and 0 bases from J; junction bases left unmatched: 7. This CDR3 spans 16 amino acids. Germline V gives CDR1 SGDLS, CDR2 YYNGEE. The CDR3 bases are TGTGCCAGCAGACCACCGGGACAGGCCTCTGGAAACACCATATATTTT. Protein product: CASRPPGQASGNTIYF.

The chain uses TRBV7-2 and TRBJ2-7; TRBD1 might be the D (6 bases). The CDR3 covers 16 residues. V lost 5 bases and J lost 2, with 19 bases in between. In germline, CDR1 is SGHTA, CDR2 FQGNSA. The CDR3 loop is CASSRIGTPATYEQYF. The CDR3 DNA sequence: TGTGCCAGCAGCCGGATCGGGACACCAGCTACCTACGAGCAGTACTTC.

This clone was seen a few times. The chain combines TRBV29-1 with TRBJ1-2; 7 bases are shared with TRBD1. With V trimmed by 2 bases and J by 14 bases, 11 bases remained unmatched. The CDR3 spans 12 residues. The germline gives CDR1 SQVTM, CDR2 ANQGSEA. The CDR3 spells CSVERSGGKVTF. CDR3 nucleotide sequence: TGCAGCGTTGAACGGTCAGGGGGAAAGGTTACCTTC.

As regards this clone: Other DNA sequences in the same sample also yield this CDR3. The V call is TRBV9, the J call TRBJ1-1; D is unresolved. This CDR3 has 13 residues. The V gene's germline CDR1 is SGDLS and CDR2 YYNGEE. V dropped 0 bases and J dropped 4 bases, with 7 bases sitting between them. CDR3 protein: CASSVGSSTEAFF. The CDR3 bases are TGTGCCAGCAGCGTAGGTTCTTCCACTGAAGCTTTCTTT.

This chain links TRBV29-1 with TRBJ1-1; no firm D call. CDR3 length: 13 amino acids. Trimming pared 7 bases from V and 0 bases from J, leaving 12 bases between. Germline loops: CDR1 SQVTM, CDR2 ANQGSEA. CDR3 in amino acids: CSAWEGLNTEAFF. The CDR3 DNA reads TGCAGCGCCTGGGAGGGTTTGAACACTGAAGCTTTCTTT.

This chain uses TRBV29-1 with TRBJ1-2, with D possibly TRBD1 on 5 matching bases. Trimming left V 3 bases short and J 6 bases short, with 14 bases between. This CDR3 has 13 amino acids. The V gene's germline CDR1 is SQVTM and CDR2 ANQGSEA. CDR3 sequence (DNA): TGCAGCGTTGAGGTTCGGGGGGGGGATGGCTACACCTTC. Translated, it gives CSVEVRGGDGYTF.

Note on this clone: Other DNA sequences within the sample encode an identical CDR3. The CDR3: CASSLAGGYTEAFF. The CDR3 DNA is TGCGCCAGCAGCTTGGCAGGGGGGTACACTGAAGCTTTCTTT. The rearrangement links TRBV5-1 to TRBJ1-1; 7 bases line up with TRBD1. This CDR3 region has 14 residues. The germline V gene encodes CDR1 SGHRS and CDR2 YFSETQ. The V and J ends lost 0 bases and 3 bases, in that order; junction bases with no gene match: 2.

This chain links TRBV2 with TRBJ2-1; 7 bases match TRBD2. V was pared by 9 bases and J by 0 bases, with 2 bases of the junction left unmatched. From germline, CDR1 is SNHLY and CDR2 FYNNEI. This CDR3 comprises 13 residues. In nucleotides, the CDR3 is TGTGCCAGATCTAGCGGCTCCTACAATGAGCAGTTCTTC. It encodes CARSSGSYNEQFF.

This chain joins TRBV9 and TRBJ2-7, with 7 bases fitting TRBD2. Germline assignment: CDR1 SGDLS and CDR2 YYNGEE. V dropped 1 base and J dropped 1; count of bases not matched to a gene: 8. This CDR3 has 16 residues. This CDR3 is CASSVFPAGESYEQYF. The CDR3 bases are TGTGCCAGCAGCGTATTCCCGGCGGGGGAGTCCTACGAGCAGTACTTC. The full variable domain, with the rest looked up from reference TRBV9 and TRBJ2-7, is DSGVTQTPKHLITATGQRVTLRCSPRSGDLSVYWYQQSLDQGLQFLIQYYNGEERAKGNILERFSAQQFPDLHSELNLSSLELGDSALYFCASSVFPAGESYEQYFGPGTRLTVT.

This sequence joins TRBV5-1 and TRBJ2-2; the match to TRBD1 covers 8 bases. Germline V gives CDR1 SGHRS, CDR2 YFSETQ. The V gene end was trimmed by 3 bases and the J gene end by 6 bases; junction bases not matched to a gene: 13. CDR3 length: 17 residues. The CDR3 spells CASSSRWGQDGPGELFF. The CDR3 DNA follows: TGCGCCAGCAGCTCACGATGGGGACAGGATGGCCCCGGGGAGCTGTTTTTT.

The J gene is TRBJ1-1, the V gene TRBV7-2, with 7 bases identical to TRBD1. V dropped 3 bases and J dropped 11; count of bases not matched to a gene: 9. CDR1 is SGHTA, CDR2 FQGNSA, per germline. This CDR3 has 13 amino acids. The CDR3 protein is CASSFSRQGYAFF. The CDR3 region has the DNA TGTGCCAGCAGCTTTTCGAGACAGGGTTATGCTTTCTTT.

The chain carries TRBV6-5 and TRBJ1-1; no clear D gene. CDR1 MNHEY and CDR2 SVGAGI come from the germline V gene. CDR3 length equals 13 residues. Trimming took 0 bases from V and 11 from J, leaving 13 bases between them. CDR3 protein: CASSYSLRAGAFF. In DNA, the CDR3 is TGTGCCAGCAGTTACTCGTTGCGGGCGGGGGCTTTCTTT.

The chain combines TRBV4-2 with TRBJ1-1; weak D call: TRBD1 (6 bases). Germline CDR1 and CDR2: LGHNA and YNFKEQ. CDR3 length: 13 residues. V lost 5 bases and J 8 bases, leaving 15 bases between the germline ends. The CDR3, as DNA: TGTGCCAGCAGCGGAGCACAGGGAAGGGAAGCTTTCTTT. It encodes CASSGAQGREAFF.

V usage is TRBV4-2 and J usage is TRBJ2-2; the D is unclear. The V gene's germline CDR1 is LGHNA and CDR2 YNFKEQ. V was trimmed by 0 bases and J by 4 bases, leaving 3 bases between them. The CDR3 totals 13 residues. CDR3 loop: CASSQDSTGELFF. The CDR3 DNA follows: TGTGCCAGCAGCCAAGACAGCACCGGGGAGCTGTTTTTT.

This chain connects TRBV18 to TRBJ1-1; TRBD1 aligns across 7 bases. CDR1 and CDR2 (germline): KGHSH, LQKENI. V trimming: 4 bases; J trimming: 6 bases; junction bases outside the gene matches: 11. The CDR3 is 15 residues long. The CDR3 bases are TGTGCCAGCTCACACTCACAGGGGAGAGGCGCTGAAGCTTTCTTT. It codes for CASSHSQGRGAEAFF.

The chain is built from TRBV29-1 and TRBJ1-1, with D unresolved. V lost 3 bases to trimming and J lost 6 bases, with 23 bases between them. This CDR3 comprises 16 residues. Germline V lookup: CDR1 SQVTM, CDR2 ANQGSEA. CDR3 region: CSVDFPIRAPGSEAFF. The CDR3 DNA is TGCAGCGTTGATTTCCCCATTCGGGCCCCGGGATCTGAAGCTTTCTTT.

This clone was recorded once. V gene TRBV28 combines with J gene TRBJ2-3; maybe TRBD2 (6 bases). The V end lost 3 bases, the J end lost 2 bases, and 18 bases lay between the germline ends. The CDR3 length is 17 residues. CDR1 is MDHEN and CDR2 is SYDVKM in the germline V gene. This CDR3 reads CASSFRRGGRYTDTQYF. In nucleotides, the CDR3 is TGTGCCAGCAGTTTTCGGCGGGGAGGCCGATACACAGATACGCAGTATTTT.

This chain connects TRBV19 to TRBJ1-6, with a possible D match to TRBD1 (6 bases). This CDR3 has 14 residues. The germline CDR1 and CDR2 sequences are LNHDA and SQIVND (reference sequence). Trimming shortened V by 6 bases and J by 7 bases, and 13 bases separated the two germline ends. CDR3 protein: CASSQQGPNSPLHF. The CDR3 nucleotides read TGTGCCAGTAGCCAACAGGGTCCAAATTCACCCCTCCACTTT.

The sample holds one count of this clone. The chain has TRBV25-1 and TRBJ1-4, with D possibly TRBD1 on 6 matching bases. Deletions cut 2 bases from V and 7 bases from J, with 17 bases between. Germline lookup yields CDR1 MGHDK and CDR2 SYGVNS. CDR3 size: 16 residues. DNA for the CDR3: TGTGCCAGCAGTGAAGGAAGGGGGGGGTCTGGTGAAAAACTGTTTTTT. Amino acid sequence: CASSEGRGGSGEKLFF.

The V gene is TRBV29-1, the J gene TRBJ2-5, with 7 bases that match TRBD1. Looked up from germline, CDR1 is SQVTM and CDR2 is ANQGSEA. This CDR3 region has 13 residues. The V and J ends lost 4 bases and 3 bases, in that order; junction bases with no gene match: 5. CDR3 DNA sequence: TGCAGCGTTGGCTGGGACAGAAAAGAGACCCAGTACTTC. It yields the protein CSVGWDRKETQYF. Full variable domain (remainder filled in from reference TRBV29-1 and TRBJ2-5): SAVISQKPSRDICQRGTSLTIQCQVDSQVTMMFWYRQQPGQSLTLIATANQGSEATYESGFVIDKFPISRPNLTFSTLTVSNMSPEDSSIYLCSVGWDRKETQYFGPGTRLLVL.

This clone was observed a single time. The chain couples TRBV5-1 to TRBJ2-1; the match to TRBD1 covers 10 bases. Germline assignment: CDR1 SGHRS and CDR2 YFSETQ. There are 15 residues in the CDR3. J lost 5 bases, V lost 4 bases, and 6 bases had no gene match. Here the CDR3 DNA reads TGCGCCAGCAGCGGCCGGGACAGGGGCGACAATGAGCAGTTCTTC. This gives the protein CASSGRDRGDNEQFF.